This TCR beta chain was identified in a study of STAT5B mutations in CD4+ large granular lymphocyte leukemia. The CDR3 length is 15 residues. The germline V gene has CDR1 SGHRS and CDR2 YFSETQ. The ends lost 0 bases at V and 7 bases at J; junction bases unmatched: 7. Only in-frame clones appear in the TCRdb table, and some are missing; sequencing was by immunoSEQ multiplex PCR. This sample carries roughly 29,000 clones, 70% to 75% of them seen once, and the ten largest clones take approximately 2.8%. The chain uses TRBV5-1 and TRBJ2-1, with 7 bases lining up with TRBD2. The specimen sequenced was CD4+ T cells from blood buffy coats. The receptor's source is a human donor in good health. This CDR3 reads CASSLAAGATNEQFF. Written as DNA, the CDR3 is TGCGCCAGCAGCTTGGCGGCGGGAGCAACAAATGAGCAGTTCTTC.